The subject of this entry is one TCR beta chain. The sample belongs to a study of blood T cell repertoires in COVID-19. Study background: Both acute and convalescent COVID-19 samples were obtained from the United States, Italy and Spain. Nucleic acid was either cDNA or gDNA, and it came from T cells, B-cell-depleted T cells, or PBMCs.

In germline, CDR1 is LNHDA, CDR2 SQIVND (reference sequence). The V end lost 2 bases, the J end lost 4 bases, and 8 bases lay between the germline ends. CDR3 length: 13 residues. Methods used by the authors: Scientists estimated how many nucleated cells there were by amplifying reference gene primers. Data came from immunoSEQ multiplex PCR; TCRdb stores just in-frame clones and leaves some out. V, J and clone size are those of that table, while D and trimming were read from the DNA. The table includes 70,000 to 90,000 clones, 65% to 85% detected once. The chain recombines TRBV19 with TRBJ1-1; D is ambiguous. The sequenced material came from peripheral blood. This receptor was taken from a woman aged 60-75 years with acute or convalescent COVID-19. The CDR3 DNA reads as TGTGCCAGTAGTATAAGCCCCTCCACTGAAGCTTTCTTT. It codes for CASSISPSTEAFF.